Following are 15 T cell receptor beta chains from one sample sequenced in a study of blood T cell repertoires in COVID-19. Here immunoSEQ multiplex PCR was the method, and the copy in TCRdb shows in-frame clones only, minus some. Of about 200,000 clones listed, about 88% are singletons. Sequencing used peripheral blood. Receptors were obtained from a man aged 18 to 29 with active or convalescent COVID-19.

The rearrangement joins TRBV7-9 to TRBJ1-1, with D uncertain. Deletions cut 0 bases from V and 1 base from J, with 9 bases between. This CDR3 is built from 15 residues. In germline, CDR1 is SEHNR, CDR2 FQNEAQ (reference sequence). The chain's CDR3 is CASSLAGSPNTEAFF. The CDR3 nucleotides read TGTGCCAGCAGCTTAGCGGGCAGCCCGAACACTGAAGCTTTCTTT.

The CDR3 sequence: CASSLGRGGNEKLFF. The CDR3, as DNA: TGCGCCAGCAGCTTGGGGAGGGGAGGAAATGAAAAACTGTTTTTT. The rearrangement links TRBV5-1 to TRBJ1-4, with D perhaps matching TRBD1 (5 bases). The V gene's germline CDR1 is SGHRS and CDR2 YFSETQ. CDR3 length equals 15 residues. Trimming stripped 0 bases from V and 5 bases from J, with 11 bases between.

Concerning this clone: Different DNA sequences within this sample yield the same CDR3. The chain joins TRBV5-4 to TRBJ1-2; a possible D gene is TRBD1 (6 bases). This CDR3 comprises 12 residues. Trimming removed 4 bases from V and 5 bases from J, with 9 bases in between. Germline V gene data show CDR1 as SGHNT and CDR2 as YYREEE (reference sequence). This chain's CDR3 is CASSKDSYGYTF. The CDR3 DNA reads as TGTGCCAGCAGCAAGGACAGTTATGGCTACACCTTC.

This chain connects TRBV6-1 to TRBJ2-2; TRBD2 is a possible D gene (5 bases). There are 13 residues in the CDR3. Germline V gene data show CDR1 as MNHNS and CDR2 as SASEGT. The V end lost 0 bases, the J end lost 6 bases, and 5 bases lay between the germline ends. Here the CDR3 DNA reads TGTGCCAGCAGTGAAGCGAGGGCCGGGGAGCTGTTTTTT. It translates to CASSEARAGELFF.

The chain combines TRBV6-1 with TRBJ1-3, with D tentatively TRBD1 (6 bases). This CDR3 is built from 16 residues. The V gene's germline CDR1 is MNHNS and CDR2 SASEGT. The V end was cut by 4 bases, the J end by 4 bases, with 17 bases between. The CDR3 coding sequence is TGTGCCAGCAGTGGAACACAGGGTTTCGTGGGAAACACCATATATTTT. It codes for CASSGTQGFVGNTIYF.

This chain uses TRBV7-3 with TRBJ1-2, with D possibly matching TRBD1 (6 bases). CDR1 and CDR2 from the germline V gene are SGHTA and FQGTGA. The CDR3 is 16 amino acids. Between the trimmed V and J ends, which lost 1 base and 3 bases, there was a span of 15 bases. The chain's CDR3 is CASSLNGGQVDYGYTF. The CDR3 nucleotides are TGTGCCAGCAGCTTAAACGGGGGGCAAGTGGACTATGGCTACACCTTC. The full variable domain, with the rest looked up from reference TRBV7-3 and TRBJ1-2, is GAGVSQTPSNKVTEKGKYVELRCDPISGHTALYWYRQSLGQGPEFLIYFQGTGAADDSGLPNDRFFAVRPEGSVSTLKIQRTERGDSAVYLCASSLNGGQVDYGYTFGSGTRLTVV.

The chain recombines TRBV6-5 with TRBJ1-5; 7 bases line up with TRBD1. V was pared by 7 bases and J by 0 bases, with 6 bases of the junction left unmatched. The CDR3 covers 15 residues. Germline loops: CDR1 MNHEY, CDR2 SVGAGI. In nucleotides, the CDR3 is TGTGCCAGCACCCAGACAGGGAGTAGCAATCAGCCCCAGCATTTT. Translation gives CASTQTGSSNQPQHF.

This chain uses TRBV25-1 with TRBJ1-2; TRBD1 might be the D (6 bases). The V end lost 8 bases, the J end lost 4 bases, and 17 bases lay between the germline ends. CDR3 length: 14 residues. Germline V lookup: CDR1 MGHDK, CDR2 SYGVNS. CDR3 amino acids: CASVGTPDRYGYTF. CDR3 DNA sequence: TGTGCCAGCGTCGGGACACCGGACCGCTATGGCTACACCTTC.

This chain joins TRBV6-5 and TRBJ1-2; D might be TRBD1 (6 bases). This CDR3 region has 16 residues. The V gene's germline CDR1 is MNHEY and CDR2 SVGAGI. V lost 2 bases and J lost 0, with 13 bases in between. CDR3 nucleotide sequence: TGTGCCAGCAGTTACGGAGGACAGCCGGCTAACTATGGCTACACCTTC. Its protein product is CASSYGGQPANYGYTF.

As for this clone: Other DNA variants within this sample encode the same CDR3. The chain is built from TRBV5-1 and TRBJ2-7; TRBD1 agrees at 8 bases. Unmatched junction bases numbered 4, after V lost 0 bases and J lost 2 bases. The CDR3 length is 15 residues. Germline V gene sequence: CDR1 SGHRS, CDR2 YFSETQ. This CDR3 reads CASSLGGTGAYEQYF. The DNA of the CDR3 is TGCGCCAGCAGCTTGGGTGGGACAGGAGCCTACGAGCAGTACTTC.

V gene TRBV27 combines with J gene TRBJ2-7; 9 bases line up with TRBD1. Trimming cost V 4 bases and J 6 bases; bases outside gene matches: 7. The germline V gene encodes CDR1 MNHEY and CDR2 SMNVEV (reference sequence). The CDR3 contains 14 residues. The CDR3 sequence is CASSSAGTGSEQYF. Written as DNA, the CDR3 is TGTGCCAGCAGTTCAGCGGGGACAGGGTCCGAGCAGTACTTC.

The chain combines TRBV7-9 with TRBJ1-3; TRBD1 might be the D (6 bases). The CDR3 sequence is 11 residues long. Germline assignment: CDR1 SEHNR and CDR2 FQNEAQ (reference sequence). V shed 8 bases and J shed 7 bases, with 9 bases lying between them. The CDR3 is CASGQGNTIYF. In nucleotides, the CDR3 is TGTGCCAGCGGGCAGGGGAACACCATATATTTT.

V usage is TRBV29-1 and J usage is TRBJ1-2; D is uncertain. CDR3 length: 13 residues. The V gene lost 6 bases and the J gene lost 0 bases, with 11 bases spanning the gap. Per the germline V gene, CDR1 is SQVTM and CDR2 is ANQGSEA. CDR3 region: CSVLTAPNYGYTF. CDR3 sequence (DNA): TGCAGCGTCCTAACCGCCCCTAACTATGGCTACACCTTC. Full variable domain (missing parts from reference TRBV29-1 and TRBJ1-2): SAVISQKPSRDICQRGTSLTIQCQVDSQVTMMFWYRQQPGQSLTLIATANQGSEATYESGFVIDKFPISRPNLTFSTLTVSNMSPEDSSIYLCSVLTAPNYGYTFGSGTRLTVV.

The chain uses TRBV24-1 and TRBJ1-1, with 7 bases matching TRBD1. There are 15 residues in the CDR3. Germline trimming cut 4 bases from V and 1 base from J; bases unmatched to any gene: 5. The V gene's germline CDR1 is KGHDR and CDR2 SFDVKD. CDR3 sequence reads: CATSESGTENTEAFF. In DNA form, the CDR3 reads TGTGCCACCAGTGAATCCGGGACAGAGAACACTGAAGCTTTCTTT.

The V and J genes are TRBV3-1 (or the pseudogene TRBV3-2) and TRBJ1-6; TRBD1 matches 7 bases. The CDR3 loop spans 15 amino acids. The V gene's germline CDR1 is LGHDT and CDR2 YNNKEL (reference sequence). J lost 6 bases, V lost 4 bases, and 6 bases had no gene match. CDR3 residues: CASSPAGGSNSPLHF. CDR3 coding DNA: TGTGCCAGCAGCCCAGCAGGGGGAAGTAATTCACCCCTCCACTTT.